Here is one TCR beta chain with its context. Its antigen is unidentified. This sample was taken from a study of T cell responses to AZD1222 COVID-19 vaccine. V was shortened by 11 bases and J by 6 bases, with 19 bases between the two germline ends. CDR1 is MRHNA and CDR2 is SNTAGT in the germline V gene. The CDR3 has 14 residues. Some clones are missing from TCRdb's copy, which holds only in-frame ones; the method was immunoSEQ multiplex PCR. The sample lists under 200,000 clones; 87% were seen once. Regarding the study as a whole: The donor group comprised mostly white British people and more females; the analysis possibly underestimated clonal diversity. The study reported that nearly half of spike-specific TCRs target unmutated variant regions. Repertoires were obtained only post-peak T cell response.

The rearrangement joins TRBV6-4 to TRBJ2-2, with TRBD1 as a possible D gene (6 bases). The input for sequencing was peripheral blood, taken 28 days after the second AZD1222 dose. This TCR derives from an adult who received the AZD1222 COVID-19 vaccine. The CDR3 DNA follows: TGTGCCGTCTCGCCGGGACACCCGTCCGGGGAGCTGTTTTTT. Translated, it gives CAVSPGHPSGELFF.